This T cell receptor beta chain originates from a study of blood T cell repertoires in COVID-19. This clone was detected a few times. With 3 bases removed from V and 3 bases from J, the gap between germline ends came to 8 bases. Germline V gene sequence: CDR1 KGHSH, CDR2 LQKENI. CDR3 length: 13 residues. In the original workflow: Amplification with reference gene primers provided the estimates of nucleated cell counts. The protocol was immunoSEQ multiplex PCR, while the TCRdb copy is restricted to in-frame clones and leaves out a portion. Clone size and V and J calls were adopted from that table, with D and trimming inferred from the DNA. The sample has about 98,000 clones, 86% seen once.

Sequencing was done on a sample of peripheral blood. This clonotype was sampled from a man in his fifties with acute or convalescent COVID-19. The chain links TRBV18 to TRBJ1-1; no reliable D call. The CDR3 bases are TGTGCCAGCTCACCCCTGCCGGACACTGAAGCTTTCTTT. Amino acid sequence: CASSPLPDTEAFF.